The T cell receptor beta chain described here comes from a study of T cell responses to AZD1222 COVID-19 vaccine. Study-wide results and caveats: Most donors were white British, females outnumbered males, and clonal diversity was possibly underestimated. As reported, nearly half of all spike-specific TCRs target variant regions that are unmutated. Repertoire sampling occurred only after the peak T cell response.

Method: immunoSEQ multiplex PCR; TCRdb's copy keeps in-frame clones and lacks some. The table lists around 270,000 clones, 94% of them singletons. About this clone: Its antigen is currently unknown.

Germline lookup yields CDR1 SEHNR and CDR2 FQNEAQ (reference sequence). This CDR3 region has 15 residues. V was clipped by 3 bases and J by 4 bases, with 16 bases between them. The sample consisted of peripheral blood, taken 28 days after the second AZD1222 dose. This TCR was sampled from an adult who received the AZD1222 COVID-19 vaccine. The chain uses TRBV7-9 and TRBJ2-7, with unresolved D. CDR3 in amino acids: CASSFFGGTSYEQYF. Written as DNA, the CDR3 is TGTGCCAGCAGCTTCTTTGGCGGCACGTCGTACGAGCAGTACTTC.